Sequencing of this T cell receptor (beta chain) was carried out in a study of blood T cell repertoires in COVID-19. Looking at the study overall: PBMCs, B-cell-depleted T cells, or T cells were the source of the cDNA or gDNA that made up the material.

Participants, about 18 to 100 years old, spanned around 25 US areas. Researchers sorted participants into cohorts using their self-reported clinical history. Germline V gives CDR1 SQVTM, CDR2 ANQGSEA. The ends were cut back, 8 bases at V and 5 bases at J, with 15 bases in the middle. The CDR3 loop spans 12 amino acids. Per the authors' pipeline: Estimates of nucleated cell counts were drawn from the amplification of reference gene primers. TCRdb keeps only in-frame clones here, not all; method: immunoSEQ multiplex PCR. That table gives V, J and clone size, and the DNA gave D and trimming. Among about 330,000 clones, approximately 89% were seen once, and the ten largest hold roughly 5%.

This chain links TRBV29-1 with TRBJ2-5, with D perhaps TRBD2 (6 bases). This receptor was taken from a woman in her 30s who had recovered from COVID-19. Material: PBMCs or T cells enriched from blood (not recorded which). This CDR3 reads CSLGLKGETQYF. For the CDR3, the DNA is TGCAGCCTGGGACTTAAAGGGGAGACCCAGTACTTC.